These T cell receptor beta chains were read from a single sample in a study of blood T cell repertoires in COVID-19. Sequencing used immunoSEQ multiplex PCR; TCRdb keeps in-frame clones, though not all of them. The table records 350,000 to 400,000 clones, about 90% of them present only once. Sequences were obtained from peripheral blood. These receptors were obtained from a woman aged 25 to 39 with COVID-19, enrolled during active disease. Both conserved end residues are part of each CDR3. The D gene is left open where the match is weak. The size of a clone is reported for some rows only, either as once, few or many, or as a class for expanded clones.

clone size: .; D gene: TRBD1; J gene: TRBJ1-2; V gene: TRBV19; CDR3 DNA: TGTGCCAGTAGTTTTATTCCCCCACCACAGGGGAGAGGCTACACCTTC; CDR3 protein: CASSFIPPPQGRGYTF
clone size: .; D gene: .; J gene: TRBJ1-1; V gene: TRBV2; CDR3 DNA: TGTGCCAGCAGTGAATTGGACGAGGGCGCTTTCTTT; CDR3 protein: CASSELDEGAFF
clone size: .; D gene: TRBD2; J gene: TRBJ2-5; V gene: TRBV18; CDR3 DNA: TGTGCCAGCTCACCACTTGCGCTTGCGGCCCTAGCGGGACAAGAGACCCAGTACTTC; CDR3 protein: CASSPLALAALAGQETQYF
clone size: .; D gene: .; J gene: TRBJ1-2; V gene: TRBV18; CDR3 DNA: TGTGCCAGCTCACCACTCGGAGGGCGGGGGTCTAACTATGGCTACACCTTC; CDR3 protein: CASSPLGGRGSNYGYTF
clone size: .; D gene: .; J gene: TRBJ1-6; V gene: TRBV13; CDR3 DNA: TGTGCCAGCAGCCGCCAGGGTTCCTATAATTCACCCCTCCACTTT; CDR3 protein: CASSRQGSYNSPLHF
clone size: .; D gene: .; J gene: TRBJ2-2; V gene: TRBV13; CDR3 DNA: TGTGCCAGCAGCCCCTCGGGCACCGGGGAGCTGTTTTTT; CDR3 protein: CASSPSGTGELFF
clone size: .; D gene: TRBD2; J gene: TRBJ2-3; V gene: TRBV7-9; CDR3 DNA: TGTGCCAGCAGCTTAGCGGCCGGGAGGACAGATACGCAGTATTTT; CDR3 protein: CASSLAAGRTDTQYF
clone size: .; D gene: .; J gene: TRBJ2-2; V gene: TRBV6-5; CDR3 DNA: TGTGCCAGCAGTTACTCCACGGGAGCCACCGGGGAGCTGTTTTTT; CDR3 protein: CASSYSTGATGELFF
clone size: .; D gene: .; J gene: TRBJ2-1; V gene: TRBV4-3; CDR3 DNA: TGCGCCAGCAGCCAAGACCTACGGAGATCCTACAATGAGCAGTTCTTC; CDR3 protein: CASSQDLRRSYNEQFF
clone size: .; D gene: TRBD1; J gene: TRBJ1-1; V gene: TRBV3-1/TRBV3-2; CDR3 DNA: TGTGCCAGCAGCCAAGGACTACAGGGGGGGCGGCTGAACACTGAAGCTTTCTTT; CDR3 protein: CASSQGLQGGRLNTEAFF
clone size: few; D gene: TRBD1; J gene: TRBJ2-3; V gene: TRBV27; CDR3 DNA: TGTGCCAGCAGTTCCGGACAGGGAGGACCCTTTAGCACAGATACGCAGTATTTT; CDR3 protein: CASSSGQGGPFSTDTQYF
clone size: .; D gene: .; J gene: TRBJ2-3; V gene: TRBV7-9; CDR3 DNA: TGTGCCAGCAGCTTAGGTTTTAGCGGTGAGGTGGATACGCAGTATTTT; CDR3 protein: CASSLGFSGEVDTQYF
clone size: .; D gene: TRBD1; J gene: TRBJ2-3; V gene: TRBV18; CDR3 DNA: TGTGCCAGCTCTCATCCGGGACAGGATCCAACAGATACGCAGTATTTT; CDR3 protein: CASSHPGQDPTDTQYF
clone size: .; D gene: .; J gene: TRBJ2-4; V gene: TRBV10-3; CDR3 DNA: TGTGCCATCAGTGAGTCGGCGCAGGGTTATCTCTTCCGAGCCAAAAACATTCAGTACTTC; CDR3 protein: CAISESAQGYLFRAKNIQYF
clone size: .; D gene: TRBD1; J gene: TRBJ2-3; V gene: TRBV7-2; CDR3 DNA: TGTGCCAGCAGCTTTGGGACAGGGGATACAGATACGCAGTATTTT; CDR3 protein: CASSFGTGDTDTQYF
clone size: .; D gene: TRBD2; J gene: TRBJ2-3; V gene: TRBV28; CDR3 DNA: TGTGCCAGCAGTTTAGAGCGGGACCGCACAGATACGCAGTATTTT; CDR3 protein: CASSLERDRTDTQYF
clone size: .; D gene: .; J gene: TRBJ2-2; V gene: TRBV28; CDR3 DNA: TGTGCCAGCAGTTTGAGTCAGAACACCGGGGAGCTGTTTTTT; CDR3 protein: CASSLSQNTGELFF
clone size: .; D gene: .; J gene: TRBJ2-7; V gene: TRBV2; CDR3 DNA: TGTGCCAGCAGATTTGGCGGGGGCCCCTCCTACGAGCAGTACTTC; CDR3 protein: CASRFGGGPSYEQYF
clone size: .; D gene: .; J gene: TRBJ2-3; V gene: TRBV6-5; CDR3 DNA: TGTGCCAGCAGTTACAGCCGAGGTCGGACAGATACGCAGTATTTT; CDR3 protein: CASSYSRGRTDTQYF
clone size: .; D gene: .; J gene: TRBJ1-2; V gene: TRBV2; CDR3 DNA: TGTGCCAGCAGATTGAAGGGGCCGCTCGTCTATGGCTACACCTTC; CDR3 protein: CASRLKGPLVYGYTF
clone size: once; D gene: .; J gene: TRBJ1-5; V gene: TRBV2; CDR3 DNA: TGTGCCAGCAGTGAAGCGCCCCCCCCGGGGTCACGACATTTT; CDR3 protein: CASSEAPPPGSRHF
clone size: once; D gene: .; J gene: TRBJ1-4; V gene: TRBV7-9; CDR3 DNA: TGTGCCAGCAGCTTAGTCAGGGAAAAACTGTTTTTT; CDR3 protein: CASSLVREKLFF